Listed below are T cell receptor beta chains from one sample, sequenced in a study of blood T cell repertoires in COVID-19. This table comes from immunoSEQ multiplex PCR, and its TCRdb copy is limited to in-frame clones, with some not included. The repertoire holds about 150,000 clones, with around 89% as singletons. Sequencing used peripheral blood. The receptors shown here come from a man aged 18 to 29 with COVID-19, enrolled during active disease. Each CDR3 is given with its conserved first and last residue. The D gene is left open where the match is weak. Not all rows give a size; the values are once, few, many and, for expanded clones, a class.

V gene	D gene	J gene	clone size	CDR3 protein	CDR3 DNA
TRBV28	TRBD1	TRBJ2-7	.	CASSSEGQGFRYEQYF	TGTGCCAGCAGCTCCGAGGGACAGGGTTTCCGATACGAGCAGTACTTC
TRBV7-6	TRBD1	TRBJ1-1	once	CASSQPRGTGEMNTEAFF	TGTGCCAGCAGCCAACCGCGTGGGACAGGCGAGATGAACACTGAAGCTTTCTTT
TRBV6-5	.	TRBJ2-1	.	CASSYGTSYNEQFF	TGTGCCAGCAGTTACGGGACTTCTTACAATGAGCAGTTCTTC
TRBV6-2/TRBV6-3	.	TRBJ2-1	.	CASSYLGAHNEQFF	TGTGCCAGCAGTTACCTGGGGGCCCACAATGAGCAGTTCTTC
TRBV5-8	.	TRBJ2-1	once	CASRVGGVYNEQFF	TGTGCCAGCAGAGTTGGCGGGGTCTACAATGAGCAGTTCTTC
TRBV2	.	TRBJ2-7	.	CASSGGWGRSDEQYF	TGTGCCAGCAGTGGGGGTTGGGGGAGGTCCGACGAGCAGTACTTC
TRBV6-2/TRBV6-3	.	TRBJ2-2	.	CASSWVDSDTGELFF	TGTGCCAGCAGTTGGGTGGACAGCGACACCGGGGAGCTGTTTTTT
TRBV21-1	.	TRBJ2-7	.	CANPRDSLSLGSYEQYF	TGTGCCAACCCTCGGGACAGCCTTTCCCTGGGTTCCTACGAGCAGTACTTC
TRBV7-9	.	TRBJ1-5	.	CASSMSGVSNQPQHF	TGTGCCAGCAGCATGTCGGGGGTCAGCAATCAGCCCCAGCATTTT
TRBV7-9	.	TRBJ1-4	.	CASSPGTNEKLFF	TGTGCCAGCAGCCCCGGAACTAATGAAAAACTGTTTTTT
TRBV30	.	TRBJ1-2	once	CAWSKGLGDGYTF	TGTGCCTGGAGTAAGGGGCTCGGTGATGGCTACACCTTC
TRBV10-3	.	TRBJ1-2	.	CAIRDGSGYGYTF	TGTGCCATCAGAGACGGGAGTGGCTATGGCTACACCTTC
TRBV6-5	.	TRBJ2-7	.	CASSNPGLPSYEQYF	TGTGCCAGCAGCAATCCGGGACTTCCTTCTTACGAGCAGTACTTC
TRBV30	TRBD2	TRBJ2-3	.	CAWSGTRGQYF	TGTGCCTGGAGTGGGACTAGAGGGCAGTATTTT
TRBV27	.	TRBJ2-7	.	CASSHSGQTGSYEQYF	TGTGCCAGCAGTCACAGCGGGCAAACTGGGTCCTACGAGCAGTACTTC
TRBV14	.	TRBJ2-7	.	CASNVQGPSYEQYF	TGTGCCAGCAACGTACAGGGCCCCTCTTACGAGCAGTACTTC
TRBV28	.	TRBJ1-2	.	CASSLRGFGGYTF	TGTGCCAGCAGTTTAAGAGGGTTCGGCGGCTACACCTTC
TRBV18	.	TRBJ2-1	few	CASSTNSYNEQFF	TGTGCCAGCTCCACAAATTCCTACAATGAGCAGTTCTTC
TRBV3-1/TRBV3-2	TRBD2	TRBJ2-2	.	CASSQWGLAGEGAGTGELFF	TGTGCCAGCAGCCAATGGGGACTAGCGGGAGAGGGCGCGGGCACCGGGGAGCTGTTTTTT
TRBV29-1	TRBD2	TRBJ2-5	.	CSVRRTSGTETQYF	TGCAGCGTACGACGGACTAGCGGGACAGAGACCCAGTACTTC
TRBV15	TRBD1	TRBJ1-1	.	CATSKDRGWYAEAFF	TGTGCCACCAGCAAGGACAGGGGGTGGTACGCTGAAGCTTTCTTT
TRBV9	TRBD2	TRBJ2-7	.	CASSVSSGISEQYF	TGTGCCAGCAGCGTATCTAGCGGGATAAGCGAGCAGTACTTC
TRBV5-5	TRBD1	TRBJ1-2	.	CASSLAAGPGGKNYGYTF	TGTGCCAGCAGCTTGGCCGCAGGTCCAGGGGGGAAGAACTATGGCTACACCTTC
TRBV5-4	TRBD1	TRBJ1-1	.	CASSPPTGTAFF	TGTGCCAGCAGCCCACCGACAGGGACAGCTTTCTTT